This TCR beta chain was recorded in a study of human T cells and chemical hapten exposure. This CDR3 has 12 amino acids. Germline loops: CDR1 DFQATT, CDR2 SNEGSKA (reference sequence). V was clipped by 0 bases and J by 10 bases, with 12 bases between them. TCRdb independently ran MiXCR on the RACE reads; one entry per CDR3 protein. The sample contains tens of thousands of distinct CDR3 sequences, about 9.4% of which appear only once. Sample time point: patch test 1, 2 weeks after DPC sensitization. The treatment was: therapeutic diphenylcyclopropenone sensitization with weekly scalp DPC. This clonotype originated in a woman in her 50s with alopecia areata. Some clones in this sample may be carry-over from other donors' samples. This sequence joins TRBV20-1 and TRBJ1-1; no clear D gene. The source was whole blood, collected in connection with sensitization to the hapten diphenylcyclopropenone (DPC). DNA for the CDR3: TGCAGTGCTAGAGATGACTACCTCGGAGCTTTCTTT. As protein: CSARDDYLGAFF.